This T cell receptor (beta chain) came from a study of blood T cell repertoires in COVID-19. Trimming pared 5 bases from V and 8 bases from J, leaving 18 bases between. Germline V gene sequence: CDR1 SGHTA, CDR2 FQGTGA. The CDR3 length is 14 residues. The repertoire was sequenced with immunoSEQ multiplex PCR; TCRdb's copy has only in-frame clones and lacks some. The data hold about 400,000 clones, with more than 70% observed a single time. The sample holds one count of this clone. Sequencing was done on a sample of peripheral blood. The rearrangement joins TRBV7-3 to TRBJ1-2; a weak D match, TRBD1 (6 bases). The sequence was collected from a man in his forties or fifties with acute or convalescent COVID-19. The CDR3, as DNA: TGTGCCAGCAGCCTTCGAGCGGGGGCGGAGGGCTACACCTTC. Translation: CASSLRAGAEGYTF.